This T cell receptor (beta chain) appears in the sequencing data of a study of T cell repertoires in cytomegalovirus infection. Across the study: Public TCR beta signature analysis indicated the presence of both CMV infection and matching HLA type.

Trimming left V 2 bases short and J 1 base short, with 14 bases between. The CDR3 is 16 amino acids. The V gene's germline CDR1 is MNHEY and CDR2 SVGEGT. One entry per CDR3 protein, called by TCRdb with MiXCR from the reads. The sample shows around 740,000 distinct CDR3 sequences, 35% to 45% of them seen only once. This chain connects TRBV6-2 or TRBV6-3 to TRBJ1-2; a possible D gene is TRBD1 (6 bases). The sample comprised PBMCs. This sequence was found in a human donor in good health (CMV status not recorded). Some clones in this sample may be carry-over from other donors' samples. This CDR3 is CASSYGGTRLNYGYTF. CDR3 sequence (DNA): TGTGCCAGCAGTTACGGCGGGACAAGACTTAACTATGGCTACACCTTC.